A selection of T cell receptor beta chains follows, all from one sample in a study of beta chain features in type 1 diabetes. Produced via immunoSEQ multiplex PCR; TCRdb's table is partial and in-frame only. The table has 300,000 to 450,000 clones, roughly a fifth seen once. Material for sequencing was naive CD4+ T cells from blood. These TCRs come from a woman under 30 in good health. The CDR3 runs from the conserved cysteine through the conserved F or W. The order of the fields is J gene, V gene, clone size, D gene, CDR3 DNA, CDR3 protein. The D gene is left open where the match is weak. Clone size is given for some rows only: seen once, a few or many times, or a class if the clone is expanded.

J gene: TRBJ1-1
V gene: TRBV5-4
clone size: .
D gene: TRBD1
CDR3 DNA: TGTGCCAGCAGCTTGGACGACAGGGGGCGAGCGAGTTGGGTGAAAGCTTTCTTT
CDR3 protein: CASSLDDRGRASWVKAFF

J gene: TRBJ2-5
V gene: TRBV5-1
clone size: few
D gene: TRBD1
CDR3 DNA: TGCGCCAGCAGCTTAATCGTCGGGACAGAAGAGACCCAGTACTTC
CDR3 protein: CASSLIVGTEETQYF

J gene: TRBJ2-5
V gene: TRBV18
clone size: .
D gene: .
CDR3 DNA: TGTGCCAGCTCACCATATAACAGGATCGAGACCCAGTACTTC
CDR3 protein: CASSPYNRIETQYF

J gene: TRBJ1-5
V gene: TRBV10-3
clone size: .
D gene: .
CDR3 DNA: TGTGCCATCAAGGATAGGGGGAATCAGCCCCAGCATTTT
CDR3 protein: CAIKDRGNQPQHF

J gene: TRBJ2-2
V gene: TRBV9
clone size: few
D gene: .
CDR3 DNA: TGTGCCAGCAGCGTTCCCACAACAGGGACCGGGGAGCTGTTTTTT
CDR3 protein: CASSVPTTGTGELFF

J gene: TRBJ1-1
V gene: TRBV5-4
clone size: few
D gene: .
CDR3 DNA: TGTGCCAGCAGCCCTCCGCGGCCGTCGACTGAAGCTTTCTTT
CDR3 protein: CASSPPRPSTEAFF

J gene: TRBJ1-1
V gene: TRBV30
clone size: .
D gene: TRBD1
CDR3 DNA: TGTGCCTGGAGTGTCGAGGGCAGGGGGTCGAACACTGAAGCTTTCTTT
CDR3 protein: CAWSVEGRGSNTEAFF

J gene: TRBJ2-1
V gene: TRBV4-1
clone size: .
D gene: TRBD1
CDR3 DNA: TGCGCCAGCAGCCAAGTACCCAGGGGGCAGTACAATGAGCAGTTCTTC
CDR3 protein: CASSQVPRGQYNEQFF

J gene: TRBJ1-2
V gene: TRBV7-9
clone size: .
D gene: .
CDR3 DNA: TGTGCCAGCAGCTTAGCGTTCCCCGGTGGTGGCTACACCTTC
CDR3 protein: CASSLAFPGGGYTF

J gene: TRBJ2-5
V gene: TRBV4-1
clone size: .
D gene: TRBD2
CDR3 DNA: TGCGCCAGCAGCCAAGCAACGGGAGGACCCCAAGAGACCCAGTACTTC
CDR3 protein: CASSQATGGPQETQYF

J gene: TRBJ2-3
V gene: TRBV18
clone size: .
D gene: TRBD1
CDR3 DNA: TGTGCCAGCACGACAGGGGGTATAGATACGCAGTATTTT
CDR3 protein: CASTTGGIDTQYF

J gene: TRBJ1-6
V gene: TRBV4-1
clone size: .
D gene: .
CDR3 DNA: TGCGCCAGCAGCCAAGATCAGGAATCACCCCTCCACTTT
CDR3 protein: CASSQDQESPLHF

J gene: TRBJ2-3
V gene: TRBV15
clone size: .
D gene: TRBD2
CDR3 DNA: TGTGCCACCAGCAGACCCTTAGCGGGGTGGTCGCAGTATTTT
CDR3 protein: CATSRPLAGWSQYF

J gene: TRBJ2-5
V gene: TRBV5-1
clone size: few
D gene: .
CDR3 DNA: TGCGCCAGCAGCTTGGAAGGGGTTGACGAGACCCAGTACTTC
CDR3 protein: CASSLEGVDETQYF

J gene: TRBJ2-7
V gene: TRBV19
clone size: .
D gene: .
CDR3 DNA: TGTGCCAGTAAAGAAACGGCAAGTTGGAGCGAGCAGTACTTC
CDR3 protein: CASKETASWSEQYF

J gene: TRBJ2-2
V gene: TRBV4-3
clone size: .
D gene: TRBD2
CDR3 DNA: TGCGCCAGCAGCCAAGAGGTAGCGGGGGTGACCGGGGAGCTGTTTTTT
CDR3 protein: CASSQEVAGVTGELFF

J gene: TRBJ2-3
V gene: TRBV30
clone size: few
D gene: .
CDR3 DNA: TGTGCCTGGAGTCAGGGGATGTCGAGCACAGATACGCAGTATTTT
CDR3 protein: CAWSQGMSSTDTQYF

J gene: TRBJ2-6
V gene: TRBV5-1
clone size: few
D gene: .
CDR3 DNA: TGCGCCAGCAGTTATCTGGGGACATCGCGCTCTGGGGCCAACGTCCTGACTTTC
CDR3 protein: CASSYLGTSRSGANVLTF

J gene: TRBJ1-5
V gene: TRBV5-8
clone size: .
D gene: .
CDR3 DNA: TGTGCCAGCAGCTTGGAGACAGCCCGAAGAAATCAGCCCCAGCATTTT
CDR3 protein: CASSLETARRNQPQHF

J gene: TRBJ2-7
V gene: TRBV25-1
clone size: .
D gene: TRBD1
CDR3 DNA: TGTGCCAGCAGTGAACCCGGACAGGGACGGTACGAGCAGTACTTC
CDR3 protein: CASSEPGQGRYEQYF

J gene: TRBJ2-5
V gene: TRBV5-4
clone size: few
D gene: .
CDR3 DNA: TGTGCCAGCAGCCCTGGACAGGGAGGGGGAGAGACCCAGTACTTC
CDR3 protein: CASSPGQGGGETQYF

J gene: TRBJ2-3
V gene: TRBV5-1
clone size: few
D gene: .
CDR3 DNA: TGCGCCAGCAGCGCCCCGGGACTTTCTAGCACAGATACGCAGTATTTT
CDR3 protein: CASSAPGLSSTDTQYF

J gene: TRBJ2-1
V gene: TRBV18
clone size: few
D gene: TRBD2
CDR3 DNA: TGTGCCAGCTCACCAACTAGCGGAAACAATGAGCAGTTCTTC
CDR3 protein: CASSPTSGNNEQFF

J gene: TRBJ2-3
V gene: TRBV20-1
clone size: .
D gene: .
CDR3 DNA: TGCAGTCCCTTTTCCGCAGATACGCAGTATTTT
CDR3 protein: CSPFSADTQYF

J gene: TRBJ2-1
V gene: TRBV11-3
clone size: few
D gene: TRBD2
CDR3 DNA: TGTGCCAGCAGTTTTAGCGGGACCTACAATGAGCAGTTCTTC
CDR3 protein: CASSFSGTYNEQFF

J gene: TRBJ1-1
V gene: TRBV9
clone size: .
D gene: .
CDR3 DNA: TGTGCCAGCAGCGTACAGGGAGGTCTGAACACTGAAGCTTTCTTT
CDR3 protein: CASSVQGGLNTEAFF

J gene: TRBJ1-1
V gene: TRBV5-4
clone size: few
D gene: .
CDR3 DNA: TGTGCCAGCAGCTTGGGACCAGGGGTTATGAACACTGAAGCTTTCTTT
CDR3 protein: CASSLGPGVMNTEAFF

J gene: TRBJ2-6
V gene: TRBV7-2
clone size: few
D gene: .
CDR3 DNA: TGTGCCAGCAGCGCCTTGCGAGGGGCCAACGTCCTGACTTTC
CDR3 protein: CASSALRGANVLTF

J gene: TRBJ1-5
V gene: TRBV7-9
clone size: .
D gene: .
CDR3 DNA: TGTGCCACGGGGTTAGCTGGCAATCAGCCCCAGCATTTT
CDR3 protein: CATGLAGNQPQHF

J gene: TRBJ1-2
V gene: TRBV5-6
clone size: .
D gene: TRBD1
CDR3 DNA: TGTGCCAGCAGCCCTATTTCGACAGGGTACTATGGCTACACCTTC
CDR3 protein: CASSPISTGYYGYTF

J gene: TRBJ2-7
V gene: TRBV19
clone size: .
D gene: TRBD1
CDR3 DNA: TGTGCCAGTAGCAGTCTCGGGACAGCTACTACAGAGCAGTACTTC
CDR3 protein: CASSSLGTATTEQYF

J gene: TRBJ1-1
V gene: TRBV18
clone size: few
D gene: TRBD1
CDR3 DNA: TGTGCCAGCTCAGCGGGACAGATGAACACTGAAGCTTTCTTT
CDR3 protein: CASSAGQMNTEAFF

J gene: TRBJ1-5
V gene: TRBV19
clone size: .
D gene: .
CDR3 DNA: TGTGCCAGTAGTATTGAAACGGTTAGCAATCAGCCCCAGCATTTT
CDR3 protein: CASSIETVSNQPQHF

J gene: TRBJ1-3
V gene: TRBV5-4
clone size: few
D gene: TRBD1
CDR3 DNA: TGTGCCAGCAGCGCCCAACAGGGGGCTGGAAACACCATATATTTT
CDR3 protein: CASSAQQGAGNTIYF

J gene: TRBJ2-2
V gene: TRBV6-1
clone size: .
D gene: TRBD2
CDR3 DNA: TGTGCCAGCAGTGCTGGACTAGCGGGAAGCGGGGAGCTGTTTTTT
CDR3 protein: CASSAGLAGSGELFF

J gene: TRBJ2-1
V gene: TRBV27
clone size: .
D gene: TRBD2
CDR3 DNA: TGTGCCAGCAGTTCCGTGAAGGTTGTAGCGGGAGGGCTCAATGAGCAGTTCTTC
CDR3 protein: CASSSVKVVAGGLNEQFF

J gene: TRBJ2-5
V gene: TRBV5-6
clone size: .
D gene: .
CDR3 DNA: TGTGCCAGCAGCTTGGCAGGGGAGACCCAGTACTTC
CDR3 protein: CASSLAGETQYF

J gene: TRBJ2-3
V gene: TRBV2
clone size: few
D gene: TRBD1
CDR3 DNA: TGTGCCAGCAGTGAAAGACAGGGCTCGAGAGATACGCAGTATTTT
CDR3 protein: CASSERQGSRDTQYF

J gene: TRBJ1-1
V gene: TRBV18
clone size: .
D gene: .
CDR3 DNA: TGTGCCAGCTCACAAGCAGGGGTGAACACTGAAGCTTTCTTT
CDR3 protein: CASSQAGVNTEAFF

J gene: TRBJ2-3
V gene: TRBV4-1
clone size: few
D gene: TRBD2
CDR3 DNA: TGCGCCAGCAGCCGAAGCCCGACTAGCGGGGGTGAAGATACGCAGTATTTT
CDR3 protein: CASSRSPTSGGEDTQYF

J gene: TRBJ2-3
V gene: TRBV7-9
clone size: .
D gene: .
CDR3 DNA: TGTGCCAGCATACGCCAGGGGTCAGATACGCAGTATTTT
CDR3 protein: CASIRQGSDTQYF

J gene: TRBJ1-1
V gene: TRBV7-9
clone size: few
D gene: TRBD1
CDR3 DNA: TGTGCCAGCAGCCAACTTCAGGGGGCCACTGAAGCTTTCTTT
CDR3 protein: CASSQLQGATEAFF

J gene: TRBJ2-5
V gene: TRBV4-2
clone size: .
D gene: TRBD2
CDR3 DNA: TGTGCCAGCAGCCAAGAAGGCGGGGGGAAGACCCAGTACTTC
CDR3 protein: CASSQEGGGKTQYF

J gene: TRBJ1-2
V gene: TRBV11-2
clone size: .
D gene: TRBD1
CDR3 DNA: TGTGCCAGCAGCTTCGGGACCGGGACAGCGATATATGGCTACACCTTC
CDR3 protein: CASSFGTGTAIYGYTF

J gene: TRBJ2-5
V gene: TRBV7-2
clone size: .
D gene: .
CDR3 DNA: TGTGCCAGCAGCTTAGCCCTAGCGCAAGGGAAGACCCAGTACTTC
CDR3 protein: CASSLALAQGKTQYF

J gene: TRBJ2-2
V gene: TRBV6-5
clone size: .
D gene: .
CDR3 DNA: TGTGCCAGCACTACTCCCTCAGGGGGGAGCAGGGAGCTGTTTTTT
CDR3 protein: CASTTPSGGSRELFF

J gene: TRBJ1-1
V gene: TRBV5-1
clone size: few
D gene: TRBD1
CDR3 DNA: TGCGCCAGCAGCTACGACAGGGAAGACACTGAAGCTTTCTTT
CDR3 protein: CASSYDREDTEAFF